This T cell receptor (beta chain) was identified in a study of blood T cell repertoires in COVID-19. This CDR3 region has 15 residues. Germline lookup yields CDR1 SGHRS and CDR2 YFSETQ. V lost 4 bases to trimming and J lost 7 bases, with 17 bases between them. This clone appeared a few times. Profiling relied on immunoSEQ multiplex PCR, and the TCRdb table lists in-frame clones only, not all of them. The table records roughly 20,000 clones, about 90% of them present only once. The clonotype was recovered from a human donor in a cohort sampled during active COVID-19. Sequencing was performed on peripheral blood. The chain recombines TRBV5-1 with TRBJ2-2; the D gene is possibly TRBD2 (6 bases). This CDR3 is CASSLPRGEDGELFF. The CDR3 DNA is TGCGCCAGCAGCCTCCCGAGAGGGGAGGACGGGGAGCTGTTTTTT.